This T cell receptor (beta chain) was sequenced in a study of OX40 agonist ivuxolimab in advanced cancers. Study details: Those enrolled were 80% to 85% male, with a mean age of 60 years and ages from roughly 20 to 85. Partial responses occurred in three patients (one hepatocellular carcinoma, two cutaneous melanoma). Study conclusions and caveats: Among the nonresponders, some also had low normalized T-cell clonal expansion. Circulating CD4+ and CD8+ T cells showed clonal expansion by week 6 at 0.1 to 3.0 mg/kg.

The CDR3 spans 13 residues. Trimming left V 2 bases short and J 7 bases short, with 12 bases between. The germline gives CDR1 SGHRS, CDR2 YFSETQ. The assay was immunoSEQ multiplex PCR, and TCRdb's table has in-frame clones only and misses some. The sample has about 77,000 clones; approximately 84% are singletons. This clone was seen only a few times. Its antigen is currently unknown. This chain uses TRBV5-1 with TRBJ1-1; possible D gene TRBD1, 5 bases. Sequencing used CD4+ or CD8+ T cells sorted from blood, obtained in a trial of the OX40 agonist ivuxolimab. This TCR came from an adult with an advanced solid tumor such as melanoma, head and neck, liver or kidney cancer. The CDR3 spells CASSLGRGGEAFF. CDR3 DNA: TGCGCCAGCAGCTTAGGAAGGGGCGGTGAAGCTTTCTTT.